Below, 31 T cell receptor beta chains from the same sample are listed, as sequenced in a study of T-cell reconstitution after alpha-beta-depleted transplantation in children. TCRbeta library construction was performed incorporating unique molecular identifiers. One entry per CDR3 protein results from TCRdb running MiXCR on the PCR reads. The sample lists 110,000 or so distinct CDR3 sequences, approximately 6.4% occurring once. The material was PBMCs, mostly from graft donor cells, obtained 360 days after TCRalphabeta/CD19-depleted stem cell transplant. The receptors here all came from a male patient aged 2 to 10 who had a stem cell transplant for acute lymphoblastic leukemia, so the T cells may come from the graft donor.

This clonotype was detected many times. The rearrangement links TRBV5-4 to TRBJ1-2; D perhaps matches TRBD1 (6 bases). Germline values: CDR1 SGHNT, CDR2 YYREEE (reference sequence). The length of the CDR3 is 15 residues. The V gene lost 0 bases and the J gene lost 1 base, with 10 bases spanning the gap. CDR3 DNA: TGTGCCAGCAGCTTGGAGGGGGGTAATAACTATGGCTACACCTTC. Translation gives CASSLEGGNNYGYTF.

The chain recombines TRBV5-6 with TRBJ2-2; D is unclear. Germline lookup yields CDR1 SGHDT and CDR2 YYEEEE. This CDR3 comprises 15 residues. Trimming shortened V by 3 bases and J by 3 bases, and 12 bases separated the two germline ends. The CDR3 sequence is CASSSYPLHTGELFF. The CDR3 region has the DNA TGTGCCAGCAGCTCTTACCCTTTGCACACCGGGGAGCTGTTTTTT.

The V and J genes are TRBV9 and TRBJ2-7; TRBD2 matches 11 bases. CDR1 and CDR2 from the germline V gene are SGDLS and YYNGEE. Trimming removed 4 bases from V and 2 bases from J; junction bases left unmatched: 8. The CDR3 runs 16 residues. The CDR3 DNA reads as TGTGCCAGCAGCCCTCGGACTAGCGGGCCTACCTACGAGCAGTACTTC. Translated, it gives CASSPRTSGPTYEQYF.

This clonotype was seen a handful of times. J is TRBJ2-3 and V is TRBV24-1; D gene ambiguous. The V end lost 5 bases, the J end lost 3 bases, and 8 bases lay between the germline ends. Germline values: CDR1 KGHDR, CDR2 SFDVKD. The CDR3 sequence is 13 residues long. CDR3 in amino acids: CATSGPGTDTQYF. Written as DNA, the CDR3 is TGTGCCACCAGTGGGCCGGGTACAGATACGCAGTATTTT.

In this sample, this clonotype turned up many times. The chain is built from TRBV20-1 and TRBJ2-3; TRBD2 is a possible D gene (6 bases). Germline CDR1 is DFQATT and CDR2 is SNEGSKA (reference sequence). The CDR3 runs 17 residues. V was pared by 3 bases and J by 7 bases, with 26 bases between. CDR3 amino acids: CSASQTLARPDPYTQYF. DNA of the CDR3: TGCAGTGCTAGCCAAACACTAGCACGACCCGACCCGTATACGCAGTATTTT.

In this sample, this clonotype turned up many times. The chain couples TRBV29-1 to TRBJ1-2, with D maybe TRBD1 (6 bases). Germline V lookup: CDR1 SQVTM, CDR2 ANQGSEA. CDR3 length: 11 residues. The V gene lost 4 bases and the J gene lost 6 bases, with 9 bases spanning the gap. The CDR3 nucleotides read TGCAGCGTTGGGGCAGGGGATGGCTACACCTTC. Translation gives CSVGAGDGYTF.

This clonotype was seen repeatedly, ten times or more. The CDR3 DNA is TGTGCCAGCAGCCTTTCCGGGACTCCGCTTTGGGAGCAGTACTTC. It specifies CASSLSGTPLWEQYF. J is TRBJ2-7 and V is TRBV14; D is perhaps TRBD2 (6 bases). Germline V lookup: CDR1 SGHDN, CDR2 FVKESK. V was pared by 4 bases and J by 7 bases, with 20 bases between. The CDR3 has 15 amino acids.

This clonotype appeared many times. The V and J genes are TRBV7-9 and TRBJ2-5; possible D gene TRBD1, 5 bases. The V and J ends lost 4 bases and 5 bases respectively, with 17 bases between them. The CDR3 is 15 residues long. The germline CDR1 and CDR2 sequences are SEHNR and FQNEAQ (reference sequence). Here the CDR3 reads CASSSVLRGRETQYF. CDR3 nucleotides: TGTGCCAGCAGCTCCGTCCTTAGGGGTCGGGAGACCCAGTACTTC.

This rearrangement joins TRBV12-5 to TRBJ2-5, with 9 bases that match TRBD2. Germline CDR1 reads LGHNT; CDR2 reads FRNRAP. This CDR3 comprises 14 residues. The V segment lost 7 bases and the J segment 4 bases; nucleotides outside the gene matches: 7. The CDR3 bases are TGTGCTAGTGCCAGCGGGGGGAGTCGAGAGACCCAGTACTTC. It encodes CASASGGSRETQYF.

The chain joins TRBV7-2 to TRBJ1-2; D unresolved. CDR1 is SGHTA and CDR2 is FQGNSA in the germline V gene. Trimming stripped 1 base from V and 8 bases from J, with 11 bases between. CDR3 length equals 13 residues. CDR3 region: CASSLEMGYGYTF. CDR3 DNA: TGTGCCAGCAGCTTAGAAATGGGTTACGGCTACACCTTC.

The chain recombines TRBV4-1 with TRBJ1-5; the D is unclear. The V end lost 2 bases, the J end lost 4 bases, and 9 bases lay between the germline ends. CDR3 size: 14 residues. CDR1 and CDR2 (germline): MGHRA, YSYEKL. The CDR3 nucleotides read TGCGCCAGCAGCCAACCATGGGGAAATCAGCCCCAGCATTTT. Protein product: CASSQPWGNQPQHF.

The rearrangement links TRBV6-5 to TRBJ1-5; D ambiguous. Deletions cut 0 bases from V and 3 bases from J, with 15 bases between. Germline V gene sequence: CDR1 MNHEY, CDR2 SVGAGI. The CDR3 contains 17 residues. This CDR3 is CASSYSRPPRNNQPQHF. CDR3 DNA sequence: TGTGCCAGCAGTTACTCTAGGCCCCCTCGAAACAATCAGCCCCAGCATTTT.

This clonotype was seen many times. J is TRBJ1-5 and V is TRBV20-1, with a possible D match to TRBD1 (6 bases). From germline, CDR1 is DFQATT and CDR2 SNEGSKA (reference sequence). This CDR3 has 15 amino acids. V was shortened by 4 bases and J by 2 bases, with 15 bases between the two germline ends. This CDR3 is CSAKTGGNRNQPQHF. CDR3 in DNA: TGCAGTGCTAAAACGGGGGGCAATCGCAATCAGCCCCAGCATTTT.

V and J are TRBV2 and TRBJ2-7; D is unclear. The CDR3 spans 15 residues. V lost 1 base to trimming and J lost 0 bases, with 10 bases between them. Germline CDR1 is SNHLY and CDR2 is FYNNEI. The CDR3 reads CASSEGDATSYEQYF. As DNA, the CDR3 is TGTGCCAGCAGTGAAGGCGACGCAACCTCCTACGAGCAGTACTTC.

The rearrangement joins TRBV12-3 or TRBV12-4 to TRBJ1-1, with 8 positions matching TRBD1. V gave up 6 bases and J gave up 4 bases; unmatched junction bases: 10. The CDR3 extends over 15 amino acids. The CDR3: CASRPGQGPITEAFF. CDR3 nucleotides: TGTGCCAGCAGACCTGGACAGGGCCCTATCACTGAAGCTTTCTTT.

A few counts support this clonotype. The chain recombines TRBV11-2 with TRBJ2-5; no definite D call. Looked up from germline, CDR1 is SGHAT and CDR2 is FQNNGV. The V end lost 0 bases, the J end lost 3 bases, and 14 bases lay between the germline ends. The CDR3 has 16 amino acids. CDR3 protein: CASSLDSTQIEETQYF. In nucleotides, the CDR3 is TGTGCCAGCAGCTTAGATAGCACACAAATTGAAGAGACCCAGTACTTC.

J is TRBJ2-3 and V is TRBV6-1; 8 positions match TRBD2. V lost 1 base and J lost 6; bases outside the gene matches: 6. The CDR3 length is 15 residues. CDR1 and CDR2 from the germline V gene are MNHNS and SASEGT. The CDR3 DNA sequence: TGTGCCAGCAGTGAAGTACTAGCGGCCCGGGATACGCAGTATTTT. It yields the protein CASSEVLAARDTQYF.

This clonotype was seen ten or more times. The V and J genes are TRBV29-1 and TRBJ2-7; D gene uncertain. The germline V and J ends were trimmed by 3 bases and 2 bases, with 8 bases remaining between them. The CDR3 has 12 amino acids. CDR1 and CDR2 from the germline V gene are SQVTM and ANQGSEA. CDR3 in amino acids: CSVDGPAYEQYF. CDR3 coding DNA: TGCAGCGTTGACGGACCGGCCTACGAGCAGTACTTC.

This clonotype was counted at least ten times. This sequence joins TRBV12-5 and TRBJ2-1; D ambiguous. CDR1 is LGHNT, CDR2 FRNRAP, per germline. The CDR3 contains 14 residues. Trimming cost V 3 bases and J 0 bases, with 6 bases left between them. The CDR3 spells CASGFRASYNEQFF. In DNA form, the CDR3 reads TGTGCTAGTGGTTTCCGGGCCTCCTACAATGAGCAGTTCTTC.

In its sample, this clonotype was seen a few times. This chain joins TRBV5-1 and TRBJ1-2; 9 nucleotides match TRBD1. The germline V gene has CDR1 SGHRS and CDR2 YFSETQ. V lost 2 bases and J lost 4; bases outside the gene matches: 3. The CDR3 has 14 residues. CDR3 nucleotide sequence: TGCGCCAGCAGCTTTACAGGGGGCGCCTATGGCTACACCTTC. This gives the protein CASSFTGGAYGYTF.

This clonotype was counted only a few times. V gene TRBV11-2 combines with J gene TRBJ2-2; TRBD2 aligns across 10 bases. CDR1 is SGHAT, CDR2 FQNNGV, per germline. The J segment lost 6 bases and the V segment lost 5 bases, leaving 18 bases of the junction unmatched. The CDR3 length is 19 residues. The CDR3 spells CASSPPGLAGEGIAGELFF. For the CDR3, the DNA is TGTGCCAGCAGCCCCCCGGGGCTAGCGGGAGAGGGTATCGCCGGGGAGCTGTTTTTT. Filled out from reference TRBV11-2 and TRBJ2-2, the complete variable domain reads EAGVAQSPRYKIIEKRQSVAFWCNPISGHATLYWYQQILGQGPKLLIQFQNNGVVDDSQLPKDRFSAERLKGVDSTLKIQPAKLEDSAVYLCASSPPGLAGEGIAGELFFGEGSRLTVL.

Ten or more counts support this clonotype. The rearrangement links TRBV7-9 to TRBJ1-4, with no clear D. CDR1 and CDR2 (germline): SEHNR, FQNEAQ (reference sequence). The CDR3 consists of 14 residues. V was cut by 5 bases and J by 4 bases, with 11 bases left in between. CDR3 DNA: TGTGCCAGCAGCCCGAGTGTCTTTAATGAAAAACTGTTTTTT. This gives the protein CASSPSVFNEKLFF.

This clonotype was found many times. The V call is TRBV6-5, the J call TRBJ1-2; 11 bases fit TRBD1. V lost 1 base to trimming and J lost 7 bases; unmatched junction nucleotides: 5. Germline V gene data show CDR1 as MNHEY and CDR2 as SVGAGI. The CDR3 is made up of 15 amino acids. The CDR3 region is CASSYFGDRGGGYTF. CDR3 nucleotides: TGTGCCAGCAGTTACTTTGGGGACAGGGGGGGTGGCTACACCTTC.

This sequence joins TRBV7-9 and TRBJ2-7, with 8 bases identical to TRBD1. The CDR3 runs to 13 residues. J gave up 2 bases and V 6 bases, and 3 bases lay outside the gene matches. CDR1 is SEHNR, CDR2 FQNEAQ, per germline (reference sequence). The chain's CDR3 is CASRGQGTYEQYF. The CDR3 nucleotides read TGTGCCAGCAGAGGACAGGGAACCTACGAGCAGTACTTC.

This clonotype was seen more than once but under ten times. The chain uses TRBV5-4 and TRBJ2-5, with D perhaps assigned TRBD1 or TRBD2 (5 bases each). V lost 2 bases to trimming and J lost 0 bases, with 8 bases between them. This CDR3 comprises 14 residues. Germline V gene lookup returns CDR1 SGHNT and CDR2 YYREEE (reference sequence). CDR3 in DNA: TGTGCCAGCAGCTTCGAGGGGAACCAAGAGACCCAGTACTTC. It specifies CASSFEGNQETQYF. Using reference TRBV5-4 and TRBJ2-5 for the parts outside the CDR3, the full variable domain is ETGVTQSPTHLIKTRGQQVTLRCSSQSGHNTVSWYQQALGQGPQFIFQYYREEENGRGNFPPRFSGLQFPNYSSELNVNALELDDSALYLCASSFEGNQETQYFGPGTRLLVL.

Many counts were recorded for this clonotype. In DNA, the CDR3 is TGTGCCAGCAGTTTCCCTCCGGGACAGGGTACCTACGAGCAGTACTTC. It is translated as CASSFPPGQGTYEQYF. V and J are TRBV12-3 or TRBV12-4 and TRBJ2-7, with TRBD1 matching over 9 bases. Trimming removed 3 bases from V and 2 bases from J; junction bases left unmatched: 8. There are 16 residues in the CDR3.

Many counts were recorded for this clonotype. CDR3 sequence reads: CASSFAGQTYEQYF. The CDR3 region has the DNA TGTGCCAGCAGCTTCGCAGGACAGACCTACGAGCAGTACTTC. The J gene is TRBJ2-7, the V gene TRBV7-9; TRBD1 is a possible D gene (6 bases). The V gene lost 3 bases and the J gene lost 2 bases, with 11 bases spanning the gap. The CDR3 consists of 14 residues. CDR1 is SEHNR, CDR2 FQNEAQ, per germline (reference sequence).

This clonotype was observed at least ten times. This chain uses TRBV10-2 with TRBJ2-4; weak D call: TRBD2 (6 bases). Trimming stripped 3 bases from V and 7 bases from J, with 25 bases between. Germline CDR1 reads WSHSY; CDR2 reads SAAADI. This CDR3 region has 18 residues. The CDR3 bases are TGCGCCAGCAGTGAAGACTACGCGGGACGACCCAGACGGAACATTCAGTACTTC. It encodes CASSEDYAGRPRRNIQYF.

The V call is TRBV2, the J call TRBJ1-4; D unclear. CDR3 length equals 14 residues. Germline CDR1 reads SNHLY; CDR2 reads FYNNEI. This CDR3 is CAHGTSSTNEKLFF. The CDR3, as DNA: TGTGCTCATGGAACGTCATCAACTAATGAAAAACTGTTTTTT.

This sequence joins TRBV7-2 and TRBJ1-6, with 7 bases identical to TRBD1. The V gene's germline CDR1 is SGHTA and CDR2 FQGNSA. This CDR3 comprises 14 residues. V shed 3 bases and J 9 bases; nucleotides not matched to a gene: 5. CDR3: CASSFGQGGSPLHF. In nucleotides, the CDR3 is TGTGCCAGCAGCTTTGGGCAGGGGGGTTCACCCCTCCACTTT.

This clonotype has a handful of counts. V and J are TRBV5-6 and TRBJ1-5, with D unclear. CDR3 length equals 12 residues. V was shortened by 3 bases and J by 4 bases, with 5 bases between the two germline ends. Germline-derived CDR1 and CDR2 are SGHDT and YYEEEE. This CDR3 is CASSSLNQPQHF. As DNA, the CDR3 is TGTGCCAGCAGCTCCCTAAATCAGCCCCAGCATTTT.